Below are 29 T cell receptor beta chains sequenced from a single sample in a study of prognosis after radiotherapy for stage I lung cancer. Multiplex PCR in two rounds served to amplify TCR beta CDR3 from genomic DNA. Primers specific to each TRBV and TRBJ gene were used in first-round PCR. TCRdb independently ran MiXCR on the multiplex PCR reads; one entry per CDR3 protein. The sample contains about 35,000 distinct CDR3 sequences, less than 40% of which appear only once. This specimen was PBMCs, taken before or after stereotactic body radiation therapy (not recorded which). The receptor set was obtained from a donor aged 50 or older with non-small cell lung cancer.

To note about this clonotype: This sequence may be a read error, since a much larger clone differs from it by one base. V is TRBV7-3 and J is TRBJ1-1; no reliable D call. CDR1 is SGHTA, CDR2 FQGTGA, per germline. This CDR3 is built from 13 residues. The CDR3 DNA reads TGTGCCAGCAGCTTCAACCCGGACGCTGAATCTTTCTTT. It yields the protein CASSFNPDAESFF.

The rearrangement links TRBV6-1 to TRBJ2-1, with 11 bases aligning to TRBD1. CDR3 length: 15 amino acids. CDR1 MNHNS and CDR2 SASEGT come from the germline V gene. V shed 7 bases and J 5 bases; nucleotides not matched to a gene: 7. This chain's CDR3 is CASNRGTGGNNEQFF. CDR3 bases: TGTGCCAGCAATAGAGGGACAGGGGGGAACAATGAGCAGTTCTTC.

This clonotype appeared many times. The chain couples TRBV29-1 to TRBJ1-1, with 7 bases fitting TRBD1. V lost 3 bases, J lost 4 bases, and 8 bases stayed unmatched. The CDR3 is 14 residues long. From germline, CDR1 is SQVTM and CDR2 ANQGSEA. CDR3 residues: CSVEAGGFFTEAFF. In DNA, the CDR3 is TGCAGCGTTGAGGCAGGGGGTTTTTTCACTGAAGCTTTCTTT.

This clonotype was observed many times. The chain has TRBV4-2 and TRBJ2-1; D is uncertain. The CDR3 totals 14 residues. V was pared by 0 bases and J by 4 bases, with 7 bases between. The germline V gene has CDR1 LGHNA and CDR2 YNFKEQ. As DNA, the CDR3 is TGTGCCAGCAGCCAAGAGTGGCCTTACAATGAGCAGTTCTTC. It yields the protein CASSQEWPYNEQFF.

This clonotype was seen repeatedly, ten times or more. The chain is built from TRBV5-1 and TRBJ2-1; TRBD2 aligns across 12 bases. This CDR3 has 16 residues. Losses at the gene ends were 2 bases for V and 5 bases for J; bases not matched to a gene: 5. The germline V gene has CDR1 SGHRS and CDR2 YFSETQ. DNA of the CDR3: TGCGCCAGCAGCTTCCGGACTAGCGGGAAAGACAATGAGCAGTTCTTC. Translated, it gives CASSFRTSGKDNEQFF.

About this clonotype itself: A far larger clone differs by one base, so this is likely a read error. The chain carries TRBV6-1 and TRBJ1-4; the D gene is possibly TRBD1 (5 bases). Germline-derived CDR1 and CDR2 are MNHNS and SASEGT. This CDR3 is built from 14 residues. Trimming shortened V by 5 bases and J by 8 bases, and 15 bases separated the two germline ends. In DNA form, the CDR3 reads TGTGCCAGCAGTTACAGGCAGGAGGACGAAAAACTGTTTTTT. Protein: CASSYRQEDEKLFF.

Comments on this clonotype: A far larger clone is one base from this, pointing to a likely read error. V usage is TRBV6-5 and J usage is TRBJ2-3; TRBD2 matches at 11 bases. The CDR3 sequence is 21 residues long. Germline-derived CDR1 and CDR2 are MNHEY and SVGAGI. This CDR3 is CASSYCQAGRLAGLSKDTQYF. The CDR3 DNA follows: TGTGCCAGCAGTTACTGTCAGGCAGGAAGACTAGCGGGACTCAGCAAAGATACGCAGTATTTT.

The chain uses TRBV5-1 and TRBJ2-3; TRBD1 aligns across 9 bases. This CDR3 contains 15 residues. V was clipped by 4 bases and J by 2 bases; unmatched bases: 5. The germline V gene has CDR1 SGHRS and CDR2 YFSETQ. CDR3 DNA: TGCGCCAGCAGCCTGGGACAGGGTAACACAGATACGCAGTATTTT. It specifies CASSLGQGNTDTQYF.

This clonotype was observed at least ten times. A junction boundary mismatches the germline segment, possibly from a read error. This sequence joins TRBV19 and TRBJ2-3; unclear D gene. Germline CDR1 LNHDA, CDR2 SQIVND (reference sequence). CDR3 length: 11 amino acids. CDR3 in amino acids: CASKIADTQYF. The CDR3, as DNA: TGTGCAAGTAAAATAGCAGATACGCAGTATTTT. Supplemented by reference TRBV19 and TRBJ2-3, the full variable domain reads DGGITQSPKYLFRKEGQNVTLSCEQNLNHDAMYWYRQDPGQGLRLIYYSQIVNDFQKGDIAEGYSVSREKKESFPLTVTSAQKNPTAFYLCASKIADTQYFGPGTRLTVL.

This clonotype was counted at least ten times. This CDR3 reads CASSPRQGPYEQYF. In DNA form, the CDR3 reads TGTGCCAGCAGCCCGCGACAGGGCCCCTACGAGCAGTACTTC. This chain connects TRBV11-3 to TRBJ2-7; 7 nucleotides line up with TRBD1. CDR3 length equals 14 residues. Germline CDR1 is SGHNT and CDR2 is YENEEA. V lost 5 bases and J lost 2; bases outside the gene matches: 6. Variable domain in full (rest from reference TRBV11-3 and TRBJ2-7): EAGVVQSPRYKIIEKKQPVAFWCNPISGHNTLYWYLQNLGQGPELLIRYENEEAVDDSQLPKDRFSAERLKGVDSTLKIQPAELGDSAVYLCASSPRQGPYEQYFGPGTRLTVT.

This clonotype has a count of ten or more. This sequence joins TRBV11-2 and TRBJ2-1; D unclear. Looked up from germline, CDR1 is SGHAT and CDR2 is FQNNGV. The CDR3 sequence is 13 residues long. Deletions cut 2 bases from V and 10 bases from J, with 12 bases between. In DNA form, the CDR3 reads TGTGCCAGCAGCTTAAATGGGTTCGGGGAGCAGTTCTTC. It encodes CASSLNGFGEQFF.

This clonotype has a count of ten or more. V is TRBV9 and J is TRBJ1-4; D might be TRBD1 (6 bases). Germline values: CDR1 SGDLS, CDR2 YYNGEE. V lost 3 bases, J lost 6 bases, and 15 bases lay in between. The CDR3 sequence is 15 residues long. The CDR3 DNA is TGTGCCAGCAGCGGGACCGGGACACTTCATGAAAAACTGTTTTTT. This encodes CASSGTGTLHEKLFF.

This clonotype came up many times. CDR3 protein: CASSLGPSGRSYEQYF. DNA for the CDR3: TGTGCCAGCAGCTTAGGCCCTAGCGGGAGATCGTACGAGCAGTACTTC. This chain joins TRBV7-2 and TRBJ2-7; 10 bases fit TRBD2. With V trimmed by 1 base and J by 4 bases, 7 bases remained unmatched. This CDR3 contains 16 residues. Germline CDR1 and CDR2: SGHTA and FQGNSA.

A word on this clonotype: A read error may explain this, as a much larger clone is one base away. No conserved phenylalanine or tryptophan ends this CDR3, so it is likely a read error. This chain joins TRBV7-9 and TRBJ1-1; D unresolved. V lost 1 base to trimming and J lost 11 bases, with 11 bases between them. Germline V lookup: CDR1 SEHNR, CDR2 FQNEAQ (reference sequence). The CDR3 is made up of 12 amino acids. As DNA, the CDR3 is TGTGCCAGCAGCTTAGAAGTGACCCGGGCTTTCTCT. This translates into CASSLEVTRAFS.

This clonotype was picked up many times. The rearrangement uses TRBV18 and TRBJ2-7; 9 bases match TRBD1. Germline V lookup: CDR1 KGHSH, CDR2 LQKENI. V dropped 4 bases and J dropped 10; count of bases not matched to a gene: 8. CDR3 length: 13 amino acids. For the CDR3, the DNA is TGTGCCAGCTCACTTGCCGGGACAGGGTTCCAGTACTTC. This encodes CASSLAGTGFQYF.

This clonotype was observed at least ten times. V gene TRBV7-2 combines with J gene TRBJ2-7; a possible D gene is TRBD1 (6 bases). Germline CDR1 reads SGHTA; CDR2 reads FQGNSA. V was cut by 3 bases and J by 2 bases, with 14 bases left in between. The CDR3 covers 15 residues. CDR3 DNA: TGTGCCAGCAGCTTCCAGGGACACCAAGCCTACGAGCAGTACTTC. Protein product: CASSFQGHQAYEQYF.

This clonotype has ten or more counts. V gene TRBV19 combines with J gene TRBJ1-1; D gene ambiguous. V gave up 3 bases and J gave up 1 base, with 6 bases separating them. The germline V gene has CDR1 LNHDA and CDR2 SQIVND (reference sequence). The CDR3 spans 13 residues. In DNA form, the CDR3 reads TGTGCCAGTAGTATTAACTCGAACACTGAAGCTTTCTTT. Translated: CASSINSNTEAFF. Full variable domain (rest looked up from reference TRBV19 and TRBJ1-1): DGGITQSPKYLFRKEGQNVTLSCEQNLNHDAMYWYRQDPGQGLRLIYYSQIVNDFQKGDIAEGYSVSREKKESFPLTVTSAQKNPTAFYLCASSINSNTEAFFGQGTRLTVV.

The V call is TRBV7-8, the J call TRBJ1-6; possible D gene TRBD1, 5 bases. CDR3 length: 17 residues. Trimming pared 4 bases from V and 2 bases from J, leaving 15 bases between. Germline V gene data show CDR1 as SGHVS and CDR2 as FQNEAQ. The CDR3 DNA reads TGTGCCAGCAGCTCACCGGGGGTGTGTGCCTATAATTCACCCCTCCACTTT. Amino acid sequence: CASSSPGVCAYNSPLHF. Based on the CDR3 plus reference TRBV7-8 and TRBJ1-6, the full variable domain is GAGVSQSPRYKVAKRGQDVALRCDPISGHVSLFWYQQALGQGPEFLTYFQNEAQLDKSGLPSDRFFAERPEGSVSTLKIQRTQQEDSAVYLCASSSPGVCAYNSPLHFGNGTRLTVT.

Many counts were recorded for this clonotype. V and J are TRBV7-9 and TRBJ2-7; perhaps D is TRBD1 or TRBD2 (5 bases each). There are 16 residues in the CDR3. Trimming left V 1 base short and J 3 bases short, with 16 bases between. Per germline, CDR1 SEHNR and CDR2 FQNEAQ (reference sequence). CDR3 nucleotides: TGTGCCAGCAGCTTAGAACCCGGGACGGGAAACTACGAGCAGTACTTC. This sequence encodes CASSLEPGTGNYEQYF.

On this clonotype: A single base separates this from a much larger clone, so it may be a read error. The V gene is TRBV6-2 or TRBV6-3, the J gene TRBJ1-3; D unresolved. Per the germline V gene, CDR1 is MNHEY and CDR2 is SVGEGT. The CDR3 runs 20 residues. Here the CDR3 DNA reads TGTTCCAGCAGTGACACCTTACTTGGGGTAGAGGCCTTCTCTGGAAACACCATATATTTT. It yields the protein CSSSDTLLGVEAFSGNTIYF.

Details on this clonotype: A much larger clonotype is one base distant, so this may be a read error. The chain is built from TRBV6-5 and TRBJ2-1, with D tentatively TRBD1 (6 bases). The CDR3 is made up of 17 amino acids. The V end was cut by 2 bases, the J end by 4 bases, with 18 bases between. Germline V gives CDR1 MNHEY, CDR2 SVGAGI. The CDR3 sequence is CASSYESCRGFYNEQFF. The CDR3 nucleotides read TGTGCCAGCAGTTACGAATCTTGCAGGGGCTTTTACAATGAGCAGTTCTTC.

In its sample, this clonotype was seen many times. The chain combines TRBV7-9 with TRBJ2-3; no firm D call. V was trimmed by 4 bases and J by 0 bases, leaving 8 bases between them. Looked up from germline, CDR1 is SEHNR and CDR2 is FQNEAQ (reference sequence). The CDR3 is made up of 14 amino acids. As DNA, the CDR3 is TGTGCCAGCAGCTCGAGATGGAGCACAGATACGCAGTATTTT. It yields the protein CASSSRWSTDTQYF. The full variable domain, rest sourced from reference TRBV7-9 and TRBJ2-3, is DTGVSQNPRHKITKRGQNVTFRCDPISEHNRLYWYRQTLGQGPEFLTYFQNEAQLEKSRLLSDRFSAERPKGSFSTLEIQRTEQGDSAMYLCASSSRWSTDTQYFGPGTRLTVL.

This clonotype is classed as medium-sized (0.01 to 0.1%). The chain joins TRBV6-1 to TRBJ1-6, with D maybe TRBD1 (5 bases). Germline-derived CDR1 and CDR2 are MNHNS and SASEGT. Deletions cut 2 bases from V and 9 bases from J, with 14 bases between. CDR3 length equals 15 residues. CDR3 in DNA: TGTGCCAGCAGTGAAACCGGGGCAGGAGGTTCACCCCTCCACTTT. The encoded protein is CASSETGAGGSPLHF.

The table lists this clonotype with many counts. The rearrangement links TRBV5-1 to TRBJ2-2, with D tentatively TRBD2 (5 bases). This CDR3 has 14 amino acids. V lost 2 bases and J 5 bases, leaving 10 bases between the germline ends. CDR1 and CDR2 from the germline V gene are SGHRS and YFSETQ. CDR3 amino acids: CASSFGLGTGELFF. The CDR3 nucleotides read TGCGCCAGCAGCTTTGGACTGGGGACCGGGGAGCTGTTTTTT.

This clonotype was seen a few times. This probably arose from a read error, given a far larger clone one base away. J is TRBJ2-5 and V is TRBV27; possible D gene TRBD2, 6 bases. TRBJ2-1 explains the end of the DNA better; the J call may be wrong. CDR3 length: 13 amino acids. The germline gives CDR1 MNHEY, CDR2 SMNVEV (reference sequence). In nucleotides, the CDR3 is TGTGCCAGCCATTGGGCGGGAACGGATGAGCAGTTCTTC. This sequence encodes CASHWAGTDEQFF.

This clonotype has ten or more counts. The rearrangement joins TRBV18 to TRBJ1-1; D is ambiguous. This CDR3 region has 13 residues. Per germline, CDR1 KGHSH and CDR2 LQKENI. Trimming took off 3 bases at V and 0 bases at J, with 5 bases between the two ends. The CDR3 DNA is TGTGCCAGCTCACCGGCCCTGAACACTGAAGCTTTCTTT. Protein sequence: CASSPALNTEAFF.

This clonotype appeared many times. The chain links TRBV19 to TRBJ2-2; TRBD2 aligns across 7 bases. CDR1 is LNHDA, CDR2 SQIVND, per germline (reference sequence). Germline trimming cut 3 bases from V and 5 bases from J; bases unmatched to any gene: 0. This CDR3 spans 13 amino acids. The CDR3 DNA follows: TGTGCCAGTAGTATGGGAGGGACCGGGGAGCTGTTTTTT. Its translation is CASSMGGTGELFF.

Many counts were recorded for this clonotype. The V and J genes are TRBV20-1 and TRBJ2-5, with no clear D. This CDR3 comprises 14 residues. Germline V gene lookup returns CDR1 DFQATT and CDR2 SNEGSKA (reference sequence). The CDR3 here is CSARRRADQETQYF. CDR3 bases: TGCAGCGCCCGACGAAGGGCCGACCAAGAGACCCAGTACTTC.

This clonotype showed up many times. The rearrangement uses TRBV7-9 and TRBJ2-7, with D possibly matching TRBD2 (6 bases). The V and J ends lost 5 bases and 0 bases respectively, with 17 bases between them. The CDR3 contains 16 residues. The V gene's germline CDR1 is SEHNR and CDR2 FQNEAQ (reference sequence). The CDR3 nucleotides read TGTGCCAGCAGCCCTCGGGCGGGAAAGAGCTCCTACGAGCAGTACTTC. It codes for CASSPRAGKSSYEQYF.